These 4 T cell receptor beta chains were sequenced from one sample in a study of tumor-infiltrating lymphocytes in oesophageal squamous cell carcinoma. MiXCR, run by TCRdb on the PCR reads, gives a single entry per CDR3 protein. The repertoire holds 9,500 to 13,000 distinct CDR3 sequences, with about 54% as singletons. Sequencing was done on a sample of esophageal tumor tissue. These receptors came from a female donor with esophageal squamous cell carcinoma.

The CDR3 protein is CASSLAGRDQETQYF. The CDR3 DNA sequence: TGTGCCAGCAGCTTAGCGGGAAGGGATCAAGAGACCCAGTACTTC. The V gene is TRBV11-1, the J gene TRBJ2-5; no clear D gene. CDR1 is SGHAT and CDR2 is FQDESV in the germline V gene (reference sequence). V was shortened by 0 bases and J by 2 bases, with 10 bases between the two germline ends. CDR3 length: 15 amino acids.

J is TRBJ1-1 and V is TRBV11-2; possible D gene TRBD1, 6 bases. This CDR3 spans 13 amino acids. Germline-derived CDR1 and CDR2 are SGHAT and FQNNGV. V was trimmed by 0 bases and J by 5 bases, leaving 7 bases between them. The CDR3 protein is CASSLDQGTEAFF. As DNA, the CDR3 is TGTGCCAGCAGCTTAGATCAGGGGACTGAAGCTTTCTTT. Full variable domain (remainder filled in from reference TRBV11-2 and TRBJ1-1): EAGVAQSPRYKIIEKRQSVAFWCNPISGHATLYWYQQILGQGPKLLIQFQNNGVVDDSQLPKDRFSAERLKGVDSTLKIQPAKLEDSAVYLCASSLDQGTEAFFGQGTRLTVV.

V gene TRBV12-3 or TRBV12-4 combines with J gene TRBJ2-1, with D perhaps matching TRBD1 (6 bases). The DNA end favors TRBJ2-7, so the J call may be wrong. The CDR3 runs to 14 residues. CDR3: CASSQILDSYEQYF. DNA for the CDR3: TGTGCCAGCAGTCAGATCCTGGACAGTTACGAGCAGTACTTC.

This chain joins TRBV6-8 and TRBJ1-5; D not resolved. The CDR3 loop spans 17 amino acids. The V and J ends lost 6 bases and 1 base respectively, with 19 bases between them. CDR1 MNHGY and CDR2 SAAAGT come from the germline V gene. The CDR3 here is CASRPKGGMGSNQPQHF. The CDR3 DNA sequence: TGTGCCAGCAGGCCCAAGGGAGGGATGGGGAGCAATCAGCCCCAGCATTTT.